These 30 T cell receptor beta chains originate from one sample sequenced in a study of shared clonotypes between healthy human individuals. The table came from immunoSEQ multiplex PCR; TCRdb's copy has only in-frame clones and leaves some out. The table records millions of clones, more than 90% of them present only once. The sequenced material came from naive CD4+ T cells sorted from blood. Subset described: CD45RA+ positively selected. The receptors here all came from a man aged 18-30 years in good health.

The rearrangement uses TRBV11-2 and TRBJ1-1; unclear D gene. The CDR3 has 15 amino acids. V was pared by 3 bases and J by 1 base, with 12 bases between. Germline values: CDR1 SGHAT, CDR2 FQNNGV. The CDR3 DNA reads as TGTGCCAGCAGCTTTACTCAGACGTCGAACACTGAAGCTTTCTTT. It translates to CASSFTQTSNTEAFF.

J is TRBJ1-1 and V is TRBV6-6; 9 positions agree with TRBD1. Germline V gene lookup returns CDR1 MNHNY and CDR2 SVGAGI (reference sequence). V lost 6 bases to trimming and J lost 0 bases; unmatched junction nucleotides: 2. The CDR3 loop spans 14 amino acids. The CDR3 loop reads CASRHRGLNTEAFF. In DNA, the CDR3 is TGTGCCAGCAGACACAGGGGGCTGAACACTGAAGCTTTCTTT.

The V gene is TRBV7-2, the J gene TRBJ2-5; the D gene is possibly TRBD2 (7 bases). In germline, CDR1 is SGHTA, CDR2 FQGNSA. The V end lost 5 bases, the J end lost 5 bases, and 24 bases lay between the germline ends. CDR3 length equals 17 residues. The CDR3 nucleotides are TGTGCCAGCAGCCCGAGGGGGATGATAGCGGGTTTGGAGACCCAGTACTTC. This translates into CASSPRGMIAGLETQYF.

The CDR3 region has the DNA TGTGCCAGCAGTGGCTCCCCGGGGGAGGAAGAGGAAAAACTGTTTTTT. Translation gives CASSGSPGEEEEKLFF. The gene calls are TRBV28 and TRBJ1-4; D is possibly TRBD1 (5 bases). V lost 5 bases, J lost 8 bases, and 21 bases lay in between. This CDR3 region has 16 residues. Germline V gene lookup returns CDR1 MDHEN and CDR2 SYDVKM.

To note about this clone: The sample carries other DNA sequences with the same CDR3. The chain joins TRBV5-1 to TRBJ1-1; D may be TRBD1 (6 bases). Deletions cut 8 bases from V and 5 bases from J, with 10 bases between. Germline CDR1 is SGHRS and CDR2 is YFSETQ. The CDR3 is made up of 11 amino acids. The DNA for the CDR3 is TGCGCCAGTCGAGGGGGGACTGAAGCTTTCTTT. Residues: CASRGGTEAFF.

This chain uses TRBV18 with TRBJ2-3; 7 positions match TRBD2. In germline, CDR1 is KGHSH, CDR2 LQKENI. Trimming cost V 3 bases and J 2 bases; bases outside gene matches: 14. This CDR3 has 18 residues. The CDR3 sequence is CASSPAGRAGDFTDTQYF. CDR3 DNA: TGTGCCAGCTCACCGGCGGGGCGCGCGGGAGATTTCACAGATACGCAGTATTTT.

The chain couples TRBV28 to TRBJ2-5, with 9 bases aligning to TRBD2. The J call may be wrong; the DNA end is better matched by TRBJ2-7. Germline V gene sequence: CDR1 MDHEN, CDR2 SYDVKM. This CDR3 is built from 16 residues. The CDR3 region is CASSFASGVSSYEQYF. The DNA for the CDR3 is TGTGCCAGCAGTTTTGCTAGCGGGGTCAGCTCCTACGAGCAGTACTTC.

The chain employs TRBV18 and TRBJ1-2, with 8 positions matching TRBD1. The germline CDR1 and CDR2 sequences are KGHSH and LQKENI. With 1 base clipped from V and 3 bases from J, the junction kept 7 bases outside the gene matches. The CDR3 sequence is 16 residues long. For the CDR3, the DNA is TGTGCCAGCTCACCACTGTCCGGACAGGGAGACTATGGCTACACCTTC. Amino acids: CASSPLSGQGDYGYTF.

The V and J genes are TRBV30 and TRBJ1-3, with no clear D. V lost 2 bases and J 0 bases, leaving 8 bases between the germline ends. CDR1 and CDR2 from the germline V gene are GTSNPN and SVGIG (reference sequence). The CDR3 covers 14 residues. Here the CDR3 reads CAWSFFGSGNTIYF. The CDR3 region has the DNA TGTGCCTGGAGTTTTTTCGGCTCTGGAAACACCATATATTTT.

The rearrangement uses TRBV11-3 and TRBJ2-1; weak D call: TRBD2 (6 bases). The germline V gene encodes CDR1 SGHNT and CDR2 YENEEA. V was shortened by 5 bases and J by 12 bases, with 20 bases between the two germline ends. The CDR3 covers 14 residues. In nucleotides, the CDR3 is TGTGCCAGCAGCCCCCAAGGTGAAGCGGGCGGGCAGTTCTTC. Amino acid sequence: CASSPQGEAGGQFF.

The chain is built from TRBV27 and TRBJ1-5; possible D gene TRBD1, 5 bases. V lost 7 bases and J lost 2, with 12 bases in between. CDR3 size: 14 residues. Per the germline V gene, CDR1 is MNHEY and CDR2 is SMNVEV (reference sequence). The CDR3 sequence is CASKLGTGNQPQHF. CDR3 bases: TGTGCCAGCAAGTTGGGGACGGGCAATCAGCCCCAGCATTTT.

This sequence joins TRBV29-1 and TRBJ2-7; 11 positions match TRBD2. The junction had 11 bases not matched to a gene; V was cut back by 6 bases and J by 1 base. Germline lookup yields CDR1 SQVTM and CDR2 ANQGSEA. This CDR3 region has 16 residues. The CDR3 region is CSVSTSGRARSYEQYF. CDR3 bases: TGCAGCGTAAGTACTAGCGGGAGAGCACGGTCCTACGAGCAGTACTTC.

This chain uses TRBV2 with TRBJ2-5; D not resolved. From germline, CDR1 is SNHLY and CDR2 FYNNEI. The CDR3 has 14 residues. V shed 3 bases and J shed 1 base, with 9 bases lying between them. CDR3 amino acids: CASSDPPLQETQYF. In DNA, the CDR3 is TGTGCCAGCAGTGACCCCCCTCTCCAAGAGACCCAGTACTTC.

V usage is TRBV9 and J usage is TRBJ2-6; 15 nucleotides match TRBD2. Germline CDR1 reads SGDLS; CDR2 reads YYNGEE. The CDR3 is 17 residues long. Trimming at V came to 9 bases and at J to 3 bases, leaving 7 bases not matched to a gene. In DNA form, the CDR3 reads TGTGCCACTGCTCCGGGACTAGCGGGGGGTGGGGCCAACGTCCTGACTTTC. It yields the protein CATAPGLAGGGANVLTF.

The chain recombines TRBV6-5 with TRBJ2-3; D unresolved. The CDR3 has 15 residues. Trimming cost V 6 bases and J 0 bases, with 13 bases left between them. Germline V CDR1 and CDR2: MNHEY, SVGAGI. CDR3 loop: CASSRTLTSTDTQYF. For the CDR3, the DNA is TGTGCCAGCAGCCGCACTCTCACTAGCACAGATACGCAGTATTTT.

The chain combines TRBV18 with TRBJ1-1, with 10 bases matching TRBD1. Trimming removed 3 bases from V and 7 bases from J; junction bases left unmatched: 11. CDR3 length: 16 amino acids. CDR1 and CDR2 from the germline V gene are KGHSH and LQKENI. CDR3 amino acids: CASSPRQGAGIVEAFF. CDR3 DNA: TGTGCCAGCTCACCTAGACAGGGGGCGGGTATTGTTGAAGCTTTCTTT. Based on the CDR3 plus reference TRBV18 and TRBJ1-1, the full variable domain is NAGVMQNPRHLVRRRGQEARLRCSPMKGHSHVYWYRQLPEEGLKFMVYLQKENIIDESGMPKERFSAEFPKEGPSILRIQQVVRGDSAAYFCASSPRQGAGIVEAFFGQGTRLTVV.

V and J are TRBV18 and TRBJ1-5; 12 nucleotides line up with TRBD1. Per germline, CDR1 KGHSH and CDR2 LQKENI. The V segment lost 4 bases and the J segment 5 bases; nucleotides outside the gene matches: 12. The CDR3 extends over 18 amino acids. The CDR3 nucleotides are TGTGCCAGCTCACTTAATGTCGGGACAGGGGGCTCAGATCAGCCCCAGCATTTT. Amino acid sequence: CASSLNVGTGGSDQPQHF.

J is TRBJ1-2 and V is TRBV5-4; 8 nucleotides match TRBD1. Germline CDR1 SGHNT, CDR2 YYREEE (reference sequence). The J segment lost 1 base and the V segment lost 4 bases, leaving 6 bases of the junction unmatched. This CDR3 has 15 residues. The DNA of the CDR3 is TGTGCCAGCAGCCACGGACAGGGAAATAACTATGGCTACACCTTC. Encoded protein: CASSHGQGNNYGYTF.

The chain combines TRBV4-1 with TRBJ1-6, with D uncertain. This CDR3 is built from 18 residues. The germline gives CDR1 MGHRA, CDR2 YSYEKL. Between the trimmed V and J ends, which lost 0 bases and 9 bases, there was a span of 21 bases. DNA for the CDR3: TGCGCCAGCAGCCAAGATATGGGAAGCGTGGGTTCGGGTTCACCCCTCCACTTT. It yields the protein CASSQDMGSVGSGSPLHF.

The chain combines TRBV6-5 with TRBJ2-2; no clear D. Germline-derived CDR1 and CDR2 are MNHEY and SVGAGI. The CDR3 is 15 amino acids. Trimming left V 7 bases short and J 2 bases short, with 14 bases between. This CDR3 is CASIPSPHNTGELFF. The CDR3 DNA reads as TGTGCCAGCATCCCGTCCCCCCACAACACCGGGGAGCTGTTTTTT.

CDR3 region: CAWTPRLMQTQYF. The CDR3 nucleotides read TGTGCCTGGACCCCGCGACTGATGCAGACCCAGTACTTC. The V gene is TRBV30, the J gene TRBJ2-5; D gene unclear. The CDR3 consists of 13 residues. Germline lookup yields CDR1 GTSNPN and CDR2 SVGIG (reference sequence). With 4 bases removed from V and 6 bases from J, the gap between germline ends came to 15 bases.

The chain employs TRBV5-4 and TRBJ2-5; TRBD2 aligns across 9 bases. Looked up from germline, CDR1 is SGHNT and CDR2 is YYREEE (reference sequence). CDR3 length equals 17 residues. V dropped 1 base and J dropped 2; count of bases not matched to a gene: 9. CDR3 DNA sequence: TGTGCCAGCAGCTTGTACTTTCTAGCGGGAACTCAAGAGACCCAGTACTTC. Its protein product is CASSLYFLAGTQETQYF.

The V and J genes are TRBV6-6 and TRBJ2-5; 8 nucleotides match TRBD1. This CDR3 contains 15 residues. In germline, CDR1 is MNHNY, CDR2 SVGAGI (reference sequence). V lost 4 bases and J lost 4; bases outside the gene matches: 8. CDR3 coding DNA: TGTGCCAGCAGTTGGCTGACAGGGGCCGGAGAGACCCAGTACTTC. It translates to CASSWLTGAGETQYF.

Points on this clone: Other DNA sequences in this specimen translate into the identical CDR3. V gene TRBV19 combines with J gene TRBJ1-1, with D possibly being TRBD1 (5 bases). Trimming took off 6 bases at V and 2 bases at J, with 10 bases between the two ends. Germline CDR1 LNHDA, CDR2 SQIVND (reference sequence). The CDR3 length is 13 residues. CDR3 sequence reads: CASSTTANTEAFF. Written as DNA, the CDR3 is TGTGCCAGTAGCACGACAGCAAACACTGAAGCTTTCTTT.

On this clone: This specimen includes other DNA sequences encoding the same CDR3. This chain connects TRBV18 to TRBJ1-5; D unresolved. V shed 1 base and J shed 4 bases, with 8 bases lying between them. The CDR3 sequence is 14 residues long. Per the germline V gene, CDR1 is KGHSH and CDR2 is LQKENI. The CDR3 region has the DNA TGTGCCAGCTCACCACAGGATTCAAATCAGCCCCAGCATTTT. Its protein is CASSPQDSNQPQHF.

The rearrangement uses TRBV30 and TRBJ2-1; 9 bases map to TRBD1. CDR3 size: 16 residues. V lost 2 bases to trimming and J lost 1 base; unmatched junction nucleotides: 6. Germline V gene data show CDR1 as GTSNPN and CDR2 as SVGIG (reference sequence). CDR3: CAWSPRTGVSYNEQFF. DNA of the CDR3: TGTGCCTGGAGTCCCCGGACAGGGGTTTCCTACAATGAGCAGTTCTTC.

The gene calls are TRBV4-1 and TRBJ2-7, with D possibly being TRBD1 (5 bases). The V end lost 0 bases, the J end lost 3 bases, and 18 bases lay between the germline ends. The CDR3 has 17 amino acids. The germline gives CDR1 MGHRA, CDR2 YSYEKL. CDR3 amino acids: CASSQDRGLTPNYEQYF. CDR3 nucleotide sequence: TGCGCCAGCAGCCAAGATAGGGGCCTAACCCCCAACTACGAGCAGTACTTC.

The CDR3 DNA reads TGTGCCAGCAGCTTGGCCACAGGGGGAGGCACAGATACGCAGTATTTT. The encoded protein is CASSLATGGGTDTQYF. The chain uses TRBV5-4 and TRBJ2-3; 8 bases map to TRBD1. The CDR3 extends over 16 amino acids. The V and J ends lost 0 bases and 1 base, in that order; junction bases with no gene match: 4. Germline V gene data show CDR1 as SGHNT and CDR2 as YYREEE (reference sequence).

The chain employs TRBV7-8 and TRBJ2-5, with 8 bases matching TRBD1. The CDR3 runs 17 residues. Germline V CDR1 and CDR2: SGHVS, FQNEAQ. The J segment lost 4 bases and the V segment lost 0 bases, leaving 10 bases of the junction unmatched. The CDR3 reads CASSLAEWSGGRETQYF. As DNA, the CDR3 is TGTGCCAGCAGCTTAGCGGAATGGTCAGGGGGCCGAGAGACCCAGTACTTC. Based on the CDR3 plus reference TRBV7-8 and TRBJ2-5, the full variable domain is GAGVSQSPRYKVAKRGQDVALRCDPISGHVSLFWYQQALGQGPEFLTYFQNEAQLDKSGLPSDRFFAERPEGSVSTLKIQRTQQEDSAVYLCASSLAEWSGGRETQYFGPGTRLLVL.

The V gene is TRBV5-1, the J gene TRBJ1-3, with 10 bases lining up with TRBD1. J lost 4 bases, V lost 0 bases, and 4 bases had no gene match. This CDR3 region has 16 residues. Per the germline V gene, CDR1 is SGHRS and CDR2 is YFSETQ. Here the CDR3 reads CASSLARDRGGNTIYF. The CDR3 nucleotides are TGCGCCAGCAGCTTGGCTAGGGACAGGGGAGGAAACACCATATATTTT.